One and the same sample provided the 19 T cell receptor beta chains below, sequenced in a study of cytomegalovirus exposure and HLA in healthy donors. In the PCR, 60 Vbeta and 13 Jbeta primers were used. Clones were sequenced by immunoSEQ multiplex PCR, and TCRdb holds only the in-frame ones, with some missing. The profile shows about 130,000 clones, 80% of them singletons. The specimen was PBMCs. These receptors all come from a man aged 25-40 years in good health and CMV-seronegative.

The chain links TRBV2 to TRBJ2-2; perhaps TRBD1 as D (5 bases). CDR3 length: 14 amino acids. CDR1 SNHLY and CDR2 FYNNEI come from the germline V gene. The V gene lost 6 bases and the J gene lost 1 base, with 9 bases spanning the gap. The CDR3 here is CASRSGQNTGELFF. As DNA, the CDR3 is TGTGCCAGCAGATCAGGACAGAACACCGGGGAGCTGTTTTTT.

This clone was detected a few times. The chain joins TRBV28 to TRBJ1-2, with 9 bases matching TRBD1. This CDR3 contains 15 residues. With V trimmed by 4 bases and J by 7 bases, 10 bases remained unmatched. Per germline, CDR1 MDHEN and CDR2 SYDVKM. CDR3 amino acids: CASSSPGTGIGGYTF. The CDR3, as DNA: TGTGCCAGCAGTTCTCCCGGGACAGGGATAGGTGGCTACACCTTC.

This clone appeared a single time. The rearrangement links TRBV5-5 to TRBJ2-1; possibly TRBD2 for D (5 bases). Looked up from germline, CDR1 is SGHKS and CDR2 is YYEKEE (reference sequence). The CDR3 consists of 15 residues. V dropped 3 bases and J dropped 4 bases, with 14 bases sitting between them. Here the CDR3 DNA reads TGTGCCAGCAGCTCTAGGACTCCGATTTACAATGAGCAGTTCTTC. Translating gives CASSSRTPIYNEQFF.

The chain carries TRBV7-6 and TRBJ2-3; D call uncertain. The germline gives CDR1 SGHVS, CDR2 FNYEAQ. This CDR3 region has 15 residues. The V and J ends lost 4 bases and 0 bases respectively, with 11 bases between them. The chain's CDR3 is CASSSHLGSTDTQYF. For the CDR3, the DNA is TGTGCCAGCAGCTCCCACTTGGGCAGCACAGATACGCAGTATTTT.

This chain joins TRBV21-1 and TRBJ2-7; TRBD1 is the table's D call, not checked against the DNA. TRBV21-1 corresponds to a pseudogene. This CDR3 is 16 amino acids long. The CDR3 is CASILQRQGSDWEQYF. The CDR3 DNA reads as TGTGCCAGCATTCTCCAGAGACAGGGGAGTGATTGGGAGCAGTACTTC.

There are a few counts of this clone. The chain recombines TRBV4-2 with TRBJ1-1, with D possibly matching TRBD1 (5 bases). V shed 0 bases and J shed 5 bases, with 16 bases lying between them. This CDR3 has 16 residues. Germline loops: CDR1 LGHNA, CDR2 YNFKEQ. Here the CDR3 DNA reads TGTGCCAGCAGCCAAGAAAGTGGGCAGGGAGGGACTGAAGCTTTCTTT. It is translated as CASSQESGQGGTEAFF.

This chain connects TRBV19 to TRBJ1-2, with D unclear. Germline CDR1 LNHDA, CDR2 SQIVND (reference sequence). There are 14 residues in the CDR3. Trimming removed 1 base at V and 2 bases at J, with 8 bases between. CDR3 in amino acids: CASSIGQNNYGYTF. The CDR3 DNA is TGTGCCAGTAGTATAGGGCAGAACAACTATGGCTACACCTTC.

In this sample, this clone turned up a few times. V usage is TRBV28 and J usage is TRBJ2-5, with D hard to call. V was trimmed by 3 bases and J by 0 bases, leaving 2 bases between them. This CDR3 contains 12 residues. CDR1 MDHEN and CDR2 SYDVKM come from the germline V gene. CDR3 coding DNA: TGTGCCAGCAGTTTCTACCAAGAGACCCAGTACTTC. Translation gives CASSFYQETQYF.

The gene calls are TRBV30 and TRBJ2-1; weak D call: TRBD2 (5 bases). The CDR3 has 14 residues. In germline, CDR1 is GTSNPN, CDR2 SVGIG (reference sequence). V lost 2 bases, J lost 4 bases, and 12 bases lay in between. The chain's CDR3 is CAWSLRGAYNEQFF. CDR3 DNA: TGTGCCTGGAGTTTACGGGGAGCTTACAATGAGCAGTTCTTC.

The chain joins TRBV27 to TRBJ2-1; 7 bases align to TRBD2. Germline V CDR1 and CDR2: MNHEY, SMNVEV (reference sequence). CDR3 length equals 15 residues. The V segment lost 3 bases and the J segment 3 bases; nucleotides outside the gene matches: 5. In DNA, the CDR3 is TGTGCCAGCAGTTTTACTAGCGCCATCTACAATGAGCAGTTCTTC. Translating gives CASSFTSAIYNEQFF.

The rearrangement uses TRBV7-9 and TRBJ2-7, with 11 bases lining up with TRBD1. V trimming: 1 base; J trimming: 2 bases; junction bases outside the gene matches: 10. The CDR3 extends over 18 amino acids. Germline CDR1 and CDR2: SEHNR and FQNEAQ (reference sequence). The CDR3 reads CASSLGFGSGQGAYEQYF. DNA of the CDR3: TGTGCCAGCAGCTTAGGTTTCGGTTCGGGACAGGGGGCCTACGAGCAGTACTTC.

In its sample, this clone was seen once. Here the CDR3 reads CASSWGLAGGRANTGELFF. For the CDR3, the DNA is TGTGCCAGCAGCTGGGGACTAGCGGGAGGAAGGGCGAACACCGGGGAGCTGTTTTTT. The chain has TRBV28 and TRBJ2-2; 15 bases map to TRBD2. There are 19 residues in the CDR3. Germline V gene lookup returns CDR1 MDHEN and CDR2 SYDVKM. Trimming cost V 6 bases and J 0 bases; bases outside gene matches: 8. Full variable domain (outside the CDR3, taken from reference TRBV28 and TRBJ2-2): DVKVTQSSRYLVKRTGEKVFLECVQDMDHENMFWYRQDPGLGLRLIYFSYDVKMKEKGDIPEGYSVSREKKERFSLILESASTNQTSMYLCASSWGLAGGRANTGELFFGEGSRLTVL.

This clone has only a few counts. The chain is built from TRBV10-1 and TRBJ2-2; tentative D call: TRBD1 (6 bases). The germline V gene encodes CDR1 WNHNN and CDR2 SYGVQD (reference sequence). V was shortened by 6 bases and J by 3 bases, with 11 bases between the two germline ends. The CDR3 contains 14 residues. DNA of the CDR3: TGCGCCAGCAGATCCTCAGGGGACACCGGGGAGCTGTTTTTT. Its translation is CASRSSGDTGELFF.

V usage is TRBV28 and J usage is TRBJ1-1, with TRBD1 matching 7 bases. The CDR3 is 15 amino acids. The junction had 7 bases not matched to a gene; V was cut back by 6 bases and J by 0 bases. Germline V gene lookup returns CDR1 MDHEN and CDR2 SYDVKM. CDR3 sequence reads: CASRSNQGVNTEAFF. For the CDR3, the DNA is TGTGCCAGCAGGTCCAACCAGGGGGTGAACACTGAAGCTTTCTTT.

On this clone itself: Other DNA variants within this sample encode the same CDR3. The DNA for the CDR3 is TGCGCCAGCAGCCAAGGTCCGGGGTTGGATGGCTACACCTTC. This translates into CASSQGPGLDGYTF. The V and J genes are TRBV4-1 and TRBJ1-2; no definite D call. The CDR3 runs to 14 residues. Trimming shortened V by 1 base and J by 6 bases, and 12 bases separated the two germline ends. Germline assignment: CDR1 MGHRA and CDR2 YSYEKL.

This clone is a singleton in its sample. J is TRBJ2-5 and V is TRBV21-1; TRBD2, the table's D call, lacks a check against the DNA. TRBV21-1 is a documented pseudogene. The CDR3 covers 15 residues. The CDR3 coding sequence is TGTGCCAGCAGCAAAGCGCTGAGGCCCCAGGAGACCCAGTACTTC. Residues: CASSKALRPQETQYF.

This clone was seen a few times. The chain recombines TRBV19 with TRBJ1-4; no clear D gene. The ends were cut back, 4 bases at V and 5 bases at J, with 14 bases in the middle. CDR1 and CDR2 (germline): LNHDA, SQIVND (reference sequence). There are 15 residues in the CDR3. The chain's CDR3 is CASSTPGWGNEKLFF. The CDR3 DNA is TGTGCCAGTAGTACCCCGGGGTGGGGAAATGAAAAACTGTTTTTT.

The genes are TRBV12-5 and TRBJ2-1, with TRBD2 matching 8 bases. CDR3 length: 16 residues. Germline V gene sequence: CDR1 LGHNT, CDR2 FRNRAP. V gave up 2 bases and J gave up 1 base; unmatched junction bases: 4. The CDR3 loop is CASGLPREGSYNEQFF. The CDR3 coding sequence is TGTGCTAGTGGTTTGCCCCGGGAGGGTTCCTACAATGAGCAGTTCTTC.

This clone was seen once. J is TRBJ1-4 and V is TRBV7-6, with D maybe TRBD1 (6 bases). V lost 8 bases, J lost 8 bases, and 18 bases lay in between. This CDR3 contains 14 residues. From germline, CDR1 is SGHVS and CDR2 FNYEAQ. CDR3 protein: CASSSGLQGEKLFF. The CDR3 bases are TGTGCCAGCTCTAGTGGCCTCCAGGGGGAAAAACTGTTTTTT. The full variable domain, completed using reference TRBV7-6 and TRBJ1-4, is GAGVSQSPRYKVTKRGQDVALRCDPISGHVSLYWYRQALGQGPEFLTYFNYEAQQDKSGLPNDRFSAERPEGSISTLTIQRTEQRDSAMYRCASSSGLQGEKLFFGSGTQLSVL.